This T cell receptor (beta chain) derives from a study of vaccination effects on CD4 cells after COVID-19. A few counts support this clone. What it binds is not known. Assay used: immunoSEQ multiplex PCR; TCRdb lists only in-frame clones, some missing. The table includes approximately 40,000 clones, roughly 87% detected once. Upon completion of approximately ten days in culture, CD4+ T cells were isolated. The CDR3 consists of 16 residues. CDR1 and CDR2 from the germline V gene are SGHKS and YYEKEE (reference sequence). The V end lost 2 bases, the J end lost 3 bases, and 12 bases lay between the germline ends.

The rearrangement joins TRBV5-5 to TRBJ1-6, with D possibly TRBD1 on 5 matching bases. The source material was CD4+ T cells from PBMCs cultured without peptide, sampled before COVID-19 vaccination. The receptor's source is a human donor who received a COVID-19 vaccine. The CDR3 is CASSFSREIYNSPLHF. DNA of the CDR3: TGTGCCAGCAGCTTCAGCAGGGAGATCTATAATTCACCCCTCCACTTT.